This paragraph reports one TCR beta chain. The antigen is undetermined. This PCR relied on a set of 60 Vbeta primers and 13 Jbeta primers. Profiled with immunoSEQ multiplex PCR; TCRdb holds only in-frame clones, not every one. The sample shows around 160,000 clones, approximately 71% of them seen only once. This record belongs to a study of cytomegalovirus exposure and HLA in healthy donors. Study details: Of the donors genotyped, several hundred in all, about 81% fell in the Caucasian-associated ancestry cluster. Study-level results: Approximately 17,000 TCR beta sequences were associated with HLA alleles at 0.05 false discovery rate in a later analysis.

The CDR3 covers 14 residues. Germline assignment: CDR1 WSHSY and CDR2 SAAADI. After removal of 3 bases from V and 5 bases from J, the junction contained 5 bases not matched to a gene. This receptor was obtained from a woman in her thirties or forties in good health and CMV-seropositive. The genes are TRBV10-2 and TRBJ2-5; TRBD1 agrees at 8 bases. Sequenced sample: PBMCs. The CDR3 nucleotides are TGCGCCAGCAGTGACCTGGACAGGGAGGAGACCCAGTACTTC. It yields the protein CASSDLDREETQYF.